Detailed here is one TCR beta chain. No antigen is known for it. Germline CDR1 SGHVS, CDR2 FNYEAQ. V lost 5 bases to trimming and J lost 8 bases; unmatched junction nucleotides: 3. The CDR3 sequence is 14 residues long. The source of the sample is a study of shared clonotypes between healthy human individuals. Study-level points and caveats: Rarefaction demonstrated incomplete sorted-subset sequencing despite large depth.

The repertoire was sequenced with immunoSEQ multiplex PCR; TCRdb's copy has only in-frame clones and lacks some. The sample lists about 1 million clones, around 76% seen once, with 1.4% to 1.5% in the top ten. The healthy adult donors were HIV-negative and reported no recent acute infections or vaccinations. This chain links TRBV7-6 with TRBJ2-1; 13 bases are a match to TRBD2. The material sequenced was memory CD4+ T cells sorted from blood. Stated subset: CD45RA-negative fraction. The receptor comes from a man between 18 and 35 years old in good health. CDR3 sequence (DNA): TGTGCCAGCAGCCCGACTAGCGGGAGGTATGAGCAGTTCTTC. Translating gives CASSPTSGRYEQFF.